These T cell receptor beta chains were read from a single sample in a study of identical twins. One entry per CDR3 protein results from TCRdb running MiXCR on the 5' RACE reads. The sample carries approximately 600,000 distinct CDR3 sequences, 7.1% recorded once. The same sample was also used in a study of yellow fever vaccine responses in identical twins.

The sequenced sample consisted of PBMCs. The receptor source for this set is a woman under 30 in good health. Both conserved end residues are part of each CDR3. Fields, in order: D gene, CDR3 length, clone size, J gene, V gene, CDR3 protein, CDR3 DNA. D genes are given only for firm matches. The listing skips clone size in some rows; elsewhere it reads once, few, many or a size class.

d_call: NA
cdr3_length: 15
clone_size: NA
j_call: TRBJ2-7
v_call: TRBV12-3/TRBV12-4
cdr3_aa: CASRPGDLGSYEQYF
cdr3_nt: TGTGCCAGCAGGCCCGGGGACTTAGGTTCCTACGAGCAGTACTTC

d_call: TRBD1
cdr3_length: 16
clone_size: few
j_call: TRBJ2-3
v_call: TRBV5-1
cdr3_aa: CASSLPGTGGTDTQYF
cdr3_nt: TGCGCCAGCAGCCTACCCGGGACAGGGGGTACAGATACGCAGTATTTT

d_call: NA
cdr3_length: 16
clone_size: many
j_call: TRBJ2-1
v_call: TRBV21-1
cdr3_aa: CASSSHHRVRGNEQFF
cdr3_nt: TGTGCCAGCAGCAGCCACCACAGGGTTAGGGGCAATGAGCAGTTCTTC

d_call: NA
cdr3_length: 14
clone_size: NA
j_call: TRBJ2-3
v_call: TRBV29-1
cdr3_aa: CSVGGAPPTDTQYF
cdr3_nt: TGCAGCGTTGGGGGGGCCCCTCCCACAGATACGCAGTATTTT

d_call: NA
cdr3_length: 18
clone_size: NA
j_call: TRBJ2-2
v_call: TRBV28
cdr3_aa: CASSTIPGVEVNTGELFF
cdr3_nt: TGTGCCAGCAGTACAATACCAGGGGTGGAAGTGAACACCGGGGAGCTGTTTTTT

d_call: TRBD1
cdr3_length: 14
clone_size: NA
j_call: TRBJ1-2
v_call: TRBV24-1
cdr3_aa: CATSEDRGQGGYTF
cdr3_nt: TGTGCCACCAGTGAGGACAGGGGGCAGGGTGGCTACACCTTC

d_call: NA
cdr3_length: 13
clone_size: NA
j_call: TRBJ1-1
v_call: TRBV5-5
cdr3_aa: CASRPMGDREAFF
cdr3_nt: TGTGCCAGCAGGCCAATGGGGGATCGAGAAGCTTTCTTT

d_call: TRBD2
cdr3_length: 17
clone_size: NA
j_call: TRBJ2-1
v_call: TRBV5-1
cdr3_aa: CASSRPDSGRIGDEQFF
cdr3_nt: TGCGCCAGCAGCCGGCCGGATAGCGGGAGGATCGGCGATGAGCAGTTCTTC

d_call: NA
cdr3_length: 15
clone_size: NA
j_call: TRBJ2-2
v_call: TRBV12-3/TRBV12-4
cdr3_aa: CASRSGTQNTGELFF
cdr3_nt: TGTGCCAGCAGGTCCGGGACACAAAACACCGGGGAGCTGTTTTTT

d_call: NA
cdr3_length: 12
clone_size: many
j_call: TRBJ2-2
v_call: TRBV20-1
cdr3_aa: CSGGAHTGELFF
cdr3_nt: TGCAGTGGAGGGGCCCACACCGGGGAGCTGTTTTTT

d_call: NA
cdr3_length: 16
clone_size: NA
j_call: TRBJ1-1
v_call: TRBV29-1
cdr3_aa: CSAAGGVQGFSSKAFF
cdr3_nt: TGCAGCGCCGCGGGAGGTGTACAGGGATTTAGTTCGAAAGCTTTCTTT

d_call: NA
cdr3_length: 15
clone_size: NA
j_call: TRBJ1-1
v_call: TRBV4-1
cdr3_aa: CASARRELMNTEAFF
cdr3_nt: TGCGCCAGCGCGAGGAGAGAATTAATGAACACTGAAGCTTTCTTT

d_call: NA
cdr3_length: 15
clone_size: NA
j_call: TRBJ2-1
v_call: TRBV14
cdr3_aa: CASSPGSALYNEQFF
cdr3_nt: TGTGCCAGCAGCCCGGGGTCGGCCCTTTACAATGAGCAGTTCTTC

d_call: TRBD2
cdr3_length: 16
clone_size: few
j_call: TRBJ2-5
v_call: TRBV7-2
cdr3_aa: CASSTGLAGFQETQYF
cdr3_nt: TGTGCCAGCAGCACCGGACTAGCGGGGTTCCAAGAGACCCAGTACTTC

d_call: TRBD1
cdr3_length: 15
clone_size: few
j_call: TRBJ1-5
v_call: TRBV12-3/TRBV12-4
cdr3_aa: CASSSGGQINQPQHF
cdr3_nt: TGTGCCAGCAGTTCCGGGGGACAGATCAATCAGCCCCAGCATTTT

d_call: TRBD2
cdr3_length: 15
clone_size: NA
j_call: TRBJ2-5
v_call: TRBV29-1
cdr3_aa: CSVKGVSGGAETQYF
cdr3_nt: TGCAGCGTTAAGGGTGTGAGCGGGGGGGCTGAGACCCAGTACTTC

d_call: NA
cdr3_length: 17
clone_size: few
j_call: TRBJ1-6
v_call: TRBV5-1
cdr3_aa: CASSPKTDSSYNSPLHF
cdr3_nt: TGCGCCAGCAGCCCGAAGACAGACAGCTCCTATAATTCACCCCTCCACTTT

d_call: TRBD2
cdr3_length: 14
clone_size: many
j_call: TRBJ2-2
v_call: TRBV7-9
cdr3_aa: CASSSSGSTGELFF
cdr3_nt: TGTGCCAGCAGCTCTAGCGGCAGCACCGGGGAGCTGTTTTTT

d_call: NA
cdr3_length: 15
clone_size: many
j_call: TRBJ1-1
v_call: TRBV12-3/TRBV12-4
cdr3_aa: CASSQMGGADTEAFF
cdr3_nt: TGTGCCAGCAGTCAAATGGGGGGGGCGGACACTGAAGCTTTCTTT

d_call: NA
cdr3_length: 14
clone_size: NA
j_call: TRBJ1-1
v_call: TRBV7-9
cdr3_aa: CASSLMGTNTEAFF
cdr3_nt: TGTGCCAGCAGCTTAATGGGCACGAACACTGAAGCTTTCTTT

d_call: NA
cdr3_length: 17
clone_size: few
j_call: TRBJ1-3
v_call: TRBV2
cdr3_aa: CASSEAFGGLGGNTIYF
cdr3_nt: TGTGCCAGCAGTGAAGCGTTCGGGGGATTGGGAGGAAACACCATATATTTT

d_call: NA
cdr3_length: 14
clone_size: many
j_call: TRBJ1-1
v_call: TRBV5-6
cdr3_aa: CASSLGGLRTEAFF
cdr3_nt: TGTGCCAGCAGCTTGGGGGGTCTCCGCACTGAAGCTTTCTTT

d_call: TRBD1
cdr3_length: 16
clone_size: few
j_call: TRBJ1-1
v_call: TRBV18
cdr3_aa: CASSPTGTGISTEAFF
cdr3_nt: TGTGCCAGCTCACCAACCGGGACAGGGATTAGCACTGAAGCTTTCTTT

d_call: NA
cdr3_length: 16
clone_size: NA
j_call: TRBJ2-7
v_call: TRBV27
cdr3_aa: CASSPQLDWVSYEQYF
cdr3_nt: TGTGCCAGCAGTCCTCAACTAGATTGGGTGTCCTACGAGCAGTACTTC

d_call: NA
cdr3_length: 14
clone_size: many
j_call: TRBJ1-3
v_call: TRBV12-3/TRBV12-4
cdr3_aa: CASSPDRTGNTIYF
cdr3_nt: TGTGCCAGCAGTCCCGACAGGACTGGAAACACCATATATTTT

d_call: TRBD2
cdr3_length: 14
clone_size: many
j_call: TRBJ2-1
v_call: TRBV20-1
cdr3_aa: CSAASGRALDEQFF
cdr3_nt: TGCAGTGCTGCTAGCGGGAGGGCCTTAGATGAGCAGTTCTTC

d_call: NA
cdr3_length: 14
clone_size: many
j_call: TRBJ1-3
v_call: TRBV12-3/TRBV12-4
cdr3_aa: CASSLLERGNTIYF
cdr3_nt: TGTGCCAGCAGTTTACTCGAACGGGGAAACACCATATATTTT

d_call: TRBD2
cdr3_length: 16
clone_size: many
j_call: TRBJ2-2
v_call: TRBV5-1
cdr3_aa: CASSQGLAGKTGELFF
cdr3_nt: TGCGCCAGCAGCCAGGGACTAGCGGGGAAAACCGGGGAGCTGTTTTTT

d_call: TRBD2
cdr3_length: 16
clone_size: many
j_call: TRBJ2-5
v_call: TRBV6-5
cdr3_aa: CASSYSLAGEGETQYF
cdr3_nt: TGTGCCAGCAGTTACTCTCTAGCGGGAGAGGGAGAGACCCAGTACTTC

d_call: NA
cdr3_length: 16
clone_size: many
j_call: TRBJ1-4
v_call: TRBV4-2
cdr3_aa: CASSQGPGSTNEKLFF
cdr3_nt: TGTGCCAGCAGCCAAGGGCCGGGGTCGACTAATGAAAAACTGTTTTTT

d_call: TRBD2
cdr3_length: 15
clone_size: few
j_call: TRBJ2-7
v_call: TRBV5-1
cdr3_aa: CASSLSAGDRYEQYF
cdr3_nt: TGCGCCAGCAGCTTGTCAGCGGGAGATAGATACGAGCAGTACTTC